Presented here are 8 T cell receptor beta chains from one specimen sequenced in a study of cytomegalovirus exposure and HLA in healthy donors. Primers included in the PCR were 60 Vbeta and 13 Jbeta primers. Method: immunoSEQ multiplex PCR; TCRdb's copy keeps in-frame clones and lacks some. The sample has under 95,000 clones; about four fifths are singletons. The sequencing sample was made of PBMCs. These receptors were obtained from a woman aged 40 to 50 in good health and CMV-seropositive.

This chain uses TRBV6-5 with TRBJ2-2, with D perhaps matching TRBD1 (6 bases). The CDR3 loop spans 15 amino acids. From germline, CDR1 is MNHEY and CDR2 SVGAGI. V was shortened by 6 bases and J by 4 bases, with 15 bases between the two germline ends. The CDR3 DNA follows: TGTGCCAGCAGCCAACAGGGAATGGGCACCGGGGAGCTGTTTTTT. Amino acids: CASSQQGMGTGELFF.

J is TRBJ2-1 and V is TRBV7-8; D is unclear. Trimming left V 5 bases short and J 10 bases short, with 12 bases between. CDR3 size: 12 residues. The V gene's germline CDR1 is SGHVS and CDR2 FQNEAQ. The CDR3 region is CASSISNGEQFF. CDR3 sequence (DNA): TGTGCCAGCAGCATATCTAACGGGGAGCAGTTCTTC. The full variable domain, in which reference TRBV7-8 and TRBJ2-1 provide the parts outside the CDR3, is GAGVSQSPRYKVAKRGQDVALRCDPISGHVSLFWYQQALGQGPEFLTYFQNEAQLDKSGLPSDRFFAERPEGSVSTLKIQRTQQEDSAVYLCASSISNGEQFFGPGTRLTVL.

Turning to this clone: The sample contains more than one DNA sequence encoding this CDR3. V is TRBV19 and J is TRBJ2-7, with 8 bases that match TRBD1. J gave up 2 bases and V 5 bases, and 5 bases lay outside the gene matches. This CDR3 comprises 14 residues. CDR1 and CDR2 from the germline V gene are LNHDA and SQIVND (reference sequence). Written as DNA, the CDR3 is TGTGCCAGTAGTCCCGGGACAGGTACCTACGAGCAGTACTTC. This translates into CASSPGTGTYEQYF.

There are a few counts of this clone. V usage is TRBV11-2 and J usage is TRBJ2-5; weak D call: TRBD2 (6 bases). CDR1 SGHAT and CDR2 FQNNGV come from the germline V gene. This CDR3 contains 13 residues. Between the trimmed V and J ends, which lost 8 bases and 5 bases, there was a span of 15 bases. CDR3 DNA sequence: TGTGCCAGCCGGGACTTGGGGCATGAGACCCAGTACTTC. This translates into CASRDLGHETQYF.

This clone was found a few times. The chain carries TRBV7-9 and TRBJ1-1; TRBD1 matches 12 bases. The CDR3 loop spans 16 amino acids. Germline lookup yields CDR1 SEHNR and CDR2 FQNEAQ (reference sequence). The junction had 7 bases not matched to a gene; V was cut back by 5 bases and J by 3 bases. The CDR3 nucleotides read TGTGCCAGCAGCCTAGGGACAGGGGGCGCGCACACTGAAGCTTTCTTT. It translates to CASSLGTGGAHTEAFF. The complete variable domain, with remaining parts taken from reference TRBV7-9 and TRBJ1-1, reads DTGVSQNPRHKITKRGQNVTFRCDPISEHNRLYWYRQTLGQGPEFLTYFQNEAQLEKSRLLSDRFSAERPKGSFSTLEIQRTEQGDSAMYLCASSLGTGGAHTEAFFGQGTRLTVV.

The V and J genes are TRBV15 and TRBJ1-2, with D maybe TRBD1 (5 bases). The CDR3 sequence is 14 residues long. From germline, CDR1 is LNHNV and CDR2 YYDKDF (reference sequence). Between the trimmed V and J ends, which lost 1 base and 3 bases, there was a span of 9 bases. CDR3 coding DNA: TGTGCCACCAGCAGAGTTGGGGCAGACTATGGCTACACCTTC. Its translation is CATSRVGADYGYTF.

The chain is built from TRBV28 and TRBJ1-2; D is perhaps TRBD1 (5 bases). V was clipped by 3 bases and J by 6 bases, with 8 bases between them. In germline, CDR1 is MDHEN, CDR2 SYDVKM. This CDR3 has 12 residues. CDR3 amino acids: CASSLQGNGYTF. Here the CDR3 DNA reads TGTGCCAGCAGTTTGCAGGGTAATGGCTACACCTTC.

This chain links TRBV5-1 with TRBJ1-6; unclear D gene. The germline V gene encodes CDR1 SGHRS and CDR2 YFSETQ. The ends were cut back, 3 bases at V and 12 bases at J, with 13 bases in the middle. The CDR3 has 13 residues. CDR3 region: CASSSLNEKPLHF. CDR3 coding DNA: TGCGCCAGCAGCTCCCTGAATGAGAAACCCCTCCACTTT.